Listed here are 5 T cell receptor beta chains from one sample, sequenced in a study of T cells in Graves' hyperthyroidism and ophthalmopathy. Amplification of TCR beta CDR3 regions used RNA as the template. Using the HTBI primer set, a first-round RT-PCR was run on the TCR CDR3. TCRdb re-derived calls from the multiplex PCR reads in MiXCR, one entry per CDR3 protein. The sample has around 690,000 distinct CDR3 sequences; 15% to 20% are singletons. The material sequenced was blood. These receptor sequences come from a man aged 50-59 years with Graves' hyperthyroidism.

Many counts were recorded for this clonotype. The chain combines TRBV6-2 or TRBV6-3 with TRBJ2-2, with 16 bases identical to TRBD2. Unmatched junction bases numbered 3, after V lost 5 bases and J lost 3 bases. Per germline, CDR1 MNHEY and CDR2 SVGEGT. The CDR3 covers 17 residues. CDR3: CASSGTSGRAHTGELFF. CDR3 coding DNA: TGTGCCAGCAGTGGGACTAGCGGGAGGGCCCACACCGGGGAGCTGTTTTTT.

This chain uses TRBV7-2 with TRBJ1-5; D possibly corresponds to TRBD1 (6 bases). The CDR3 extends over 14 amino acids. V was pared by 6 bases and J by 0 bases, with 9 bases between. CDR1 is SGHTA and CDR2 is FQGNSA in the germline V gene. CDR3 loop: CASREGGSNQPQHF. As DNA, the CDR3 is TGTGCCAGCAGAGAAGGGGGTAGCAATCAGCCCCAGCATTTT.

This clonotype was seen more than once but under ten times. The DNA of the CDR3 is TGCAGCTTCCTCCTGAGGGGGAATGAGCAGTTCTTC. It encodes CSFLLRGNEQFF. This sequence joins TRBV29-1 and TRBJ2-1, with D possibly being TRBD1 (6 bases). Germline lookup yields CDR1 SQVTM and CDR2 ANQGSEA. V was shortened by 8 bases and J by 7 bases, with 15 bases between the two germline ends. The CDR3 runs 12 residues.

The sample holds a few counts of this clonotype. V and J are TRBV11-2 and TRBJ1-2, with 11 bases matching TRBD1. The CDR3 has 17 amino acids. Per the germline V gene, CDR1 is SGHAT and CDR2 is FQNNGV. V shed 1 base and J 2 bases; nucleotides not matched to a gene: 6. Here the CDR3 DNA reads TGTGCCAGCAGCTTAGTTATGGGACAGGGGGTAAACTATGGCTACACCTTC. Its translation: CASSLVMGQGVNYGYTF.

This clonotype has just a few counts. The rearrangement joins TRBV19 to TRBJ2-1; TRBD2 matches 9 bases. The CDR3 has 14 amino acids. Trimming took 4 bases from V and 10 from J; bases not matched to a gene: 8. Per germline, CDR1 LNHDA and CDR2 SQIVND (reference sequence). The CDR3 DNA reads TGTGCCAGTAGTACCTCTAGCGGGATTTTAGAGCAGTTCTTC. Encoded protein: CASSTSSGILEQFF.